These 15 T cell receptor beta chains were sequenced from one sample in a study of shared clonotypes between healthy human individuals. Terminally differentiated effector memory CD45RA+ cells were left out of the naive CD8 fraction, which was CD45RO-negative and positively selected for CCR7. The repertoire was sequenced with immunoSEQ multiplex PCR; TCRdb's copy has only in-frame clones and lacks some. Of roughly 2.1 million clones listed, approximately 94% are singletons. Sequences were obtained from naive CD8+ T cells from PBMCs. The receptors shown here come from a man aged 18 to 30 in good health. Some clones in this sample may be carry-over from other donors' samples.

This clone was counted between two and nine times. The same CDR3 can be traced to other DNA sequences in this sample. The chain links TRBV9 to TRBJ1-1; 7 nucleotides match TRBD1. The V gene's germline CDR1 is SGDLS and CDR2 YYNGEE. Trimming cost V 4 bases and J 3 bases; bases outside gene matches: 9. The CDR3 is made up of 15 amino acids. This chain's CDR3 is CASSPRQGRDTEAFF. The CDR3 coding sequence is TGTGCCAGCAGCCCACGACAGGGAAGGGACACTGAAGCTTTCTTT.

In nucleotides, the CDR3 is TGTGCCAGCAGCTTAGTAACCTCAGATATCGGCTACACCTTC. Protein: CASSLVTSDIGYTF. The chain is built from TRBV7-9 and TRBJ1-2; D unclear. The CDR3 is 14 amino acids. Germline lookup yields CDR1 SEHNR and CDR2 FQNEAQ (reference sequence). Trimming removed 1 base at V and 8 bases at J, with 14 bases between. The full variable domain, its missing parts supplied by reference TRBV7-9 and TRBJ1-2, is DTGVSQNPRHKITKRGQNVTFRCDPISEHNRLYWYRQTLGQGPEFLTYFQNEAQLEKSRLLSDRFSAERPKGSFSTLEIQRTEQGDSAMYLCASSLVTSDIGYTFGSGTRLTVV.

The rearrangement joins TRBV28 to TRBJ1-2; no firm D call. Germline CDR1 MDHEN, CDR2 SYDVKM. V lost 4 bases, J lost 1 base, and 7 bases lay in between. The CDR3 covers 13 residues. DNA for the CDR3: TGTGCCAGCAGTTCTGAGGTTAACTATGGCTACACCTTC. This translates into CASSSEVNYGYTF.

The chain employs TRBV7-6 and TRBJ2-7; D might be TRBD1 (5 bases). V was cut by 4 bases and J by 3 bases, with 19 bases left in between. Germline V gene sequence: CDR1 SGHVS, CDR2 FNYEAQ. This CDR3 region has 16 residues. CDR3 DNA sequence: TGTGCCAGCAGCTCCGGCCAGGGTTGGGGTAACTACGAGCAGTACTTC. Encoded protein: CASSSGQGWGNYEQYF.

The V gene is TRBV27, the J gene TRBJ2-7; no definite D call. V lost 5 bases and J 3 bases, leaving 14 bases between the germline ends. The CDR3 consists of 14 residues. CDR1 and CDR2 from the germline V gene are MNHEY and SMNVEV (reference sequence). This CDR3 reads CASSPGPIGYEQYF. As DNA, the CDR3 is TGTGCCAGCAGTCCCGGCCCCATTGGCTACGAGCAGTACTTC.

The chain combines TRBV6-5 with TRBJ2-1; perhaps TRBD1 as D (5 bases). Germline values: CDR1 MNHEY, CDR2 SVGAGI. CDR3 length: 15 residues. V lost 2 bases and J lost 8, with 16 bases in between. The CDR3 region is CASSYQVVVRDEQFF. CDR3 sequence (DNA): TGTGCCAGCAGTTACCAGGTCGTGGTCAGGGATGAGCAGTTCTTC.

Comments on this clone: The sample contains more than one DNA sequence encoding this CDR3. The chain links TRBV7-9 to TRBJ2-5; 12 nucleotides line up with TRBD1. This CDR3 comprises 15 residues. V trimming: 4 bases; J trimming: 5 bases; junction bases outside the gene matches: 5. Germline lookup yields CDR1 SEHNR and CDR2 FQNEAQ (reference sequence). The CDR3 DNA reads as TGTGCCAGCAGCTACGGGACAGGGGGCCAGGAGACCCAGTACTTC. Translated, it gives CASSYGTGGQETQYF.

The chain links TRBV7-9 to TRBJ1-2; D possibly corresponds to TRBD1 (6 bases). V dropped 5 bases and J dropped 2 bases, with 9 bases sitting between them. This CDR3 is 13 amino acids long. CDR1 is SEHNR, CDR2 FQNEAQ, per germline (reference sequence). The CDR3 sequence: CASSGTGNYGYTF. Written as DNA, the CDR3 is TGTGCCAGCAGCGGTACAGGGAACTATGGCTACACCTTC.

In the case of this clone: This CDR3 is also generated by other DNA sequences in the sample. The chain joins TRBV7-9 to TRBJ2-1; D not certain. CDR1 and CDR2 (germline): SEHNR, FQNEAQ (reference sequence). The CDR3 extends over 13 amino acids. Trimming removed 1 base from V and 6 bases from J, with 7 bases in between. The CDR3 is CASSLGVGNEQFF. CDR3 DNA: TGTGCCAGCAGCTTAGGTGTCGGCAATGAGCAGTTCTTC. Filled out from reference TRBV7-9 and TRBJ2-1, the complete variable domain reads DTGVSQNPRHKITKRGQNVTFRCDPISEHNRLYWYRQTLGQGPEFLTYFQNEAQLEKSRLLSDRFSAERPKGSFSTLEIQRTEQGDSAMYLCASSLGVGNEQFFGPGTRLTVL.

The J gene is TRBJ2-7, the V gene TRBV27; 9 bases match TRBD1. Per germline, CDR1 MNHEY and CDR2 SMNVEV (reference sequence). Trimming removed 5 bases from V and 7 bases from J; junction bases left unmatched: 9. The CDR3 runs 14 residues. The CDR3 loop reads CASSGRRTGDEQYF. The CDR3 bases are TGTGCCAGCAGTGGCCGTAGGACAGGGGATGAGCAGTACTTC.

This clone was observed a single time. The V call is TRBV13, the J call TRBJ2-1; D possibly uses TRBD1 or TRBD2 (5 bases each). CDR1 and CDR2 from the germline V gene are PRHDT and FYEKMQ (reference sequence). This CDR3 is built from 12 residues. Trimming left V 7 bases short and J 9 bases short, with 13 bases between. The CDR3 coding sequence is TGTGCCAGCACCCCTACGAGGGGTGAGCAGTTCTTC. Translating it yields CASTPTRGEQFF.

The CDR3 sequence: CAISESQLQEAFF. CDR3 DNA: TGTGCCATCAGTGAAAGTCAGCTACAAGAAGCTTTCTTT. The gene calls are TRBV10-3 and TRBJ1-1; D is unclear. The CDR3 is 13 residues long. Trimming stripped 3 bases from V and 8 bases from J, with 13 bases between. The germline CDR1 and CDR2 sequences are ENHRY and SYGVKD.

The table lists this clone with a count of one. The chain links TRBV19 to TRBJ2-1; D gene unclear. Trimming removed 7 bases from V and 0 bases from J, with 7 bases in between. CDR3 length: 13 residues. Germline CDR1 and CDR2: LNHDA and SQIVND (reference sequence). CDR3: CASNALSYNEQFF. CDR3 DNA: TGTGCCAGTAACGCGCTCTCCTACAATGAGCAGTTCTTC. The whole variable domain, filled in from reference TRBV19 and TRBJ2-1, reads DGGITQSPKYLFRKEGQNVTLSCEQNLNHDAMYWYRQDPGQGLRLIYYSQIVNDFQKGDIAEGYSVSREKKESFPLTVTSAQKNPTAFYLCASNALSYNEQFFGPGTRLTVL.

The chain employs TRBV7-6 and TRBJ1-1; possible D gene TRBD1, 6 bases. Trimming shortened V by 5 bases and J by 4 bases, and 17 bases separated the two germline ends. Germline CDR1 is SGHVS and CDR2 is FNYEAQ. CDR3 length equals 15 residues. The CDR3 nucleotides are TGTGCCAGCAGCCTAGAAGGGCAGGGGAGCACTGAAGCTTTCTTT. It codes for CASSLEGQGSTEAFF.

V is TRBV4-3 and J is TRBJ2-3; perhaps TRBD2 as D (5 bases). Germline CDR1 reads LGHNA; CDR2 reads YSLEER. Trimming removed 2 bases at V and 2 bases at J, with 11 bases between. The CDR3 totals 15 residues. The CDR3 sequence: CASSQLLENTDTQYF. The CDR3 DNA sequence: TGCGCCAGCAGCCAACTACTAGAGAACACAGATACGCAGTATTTT.